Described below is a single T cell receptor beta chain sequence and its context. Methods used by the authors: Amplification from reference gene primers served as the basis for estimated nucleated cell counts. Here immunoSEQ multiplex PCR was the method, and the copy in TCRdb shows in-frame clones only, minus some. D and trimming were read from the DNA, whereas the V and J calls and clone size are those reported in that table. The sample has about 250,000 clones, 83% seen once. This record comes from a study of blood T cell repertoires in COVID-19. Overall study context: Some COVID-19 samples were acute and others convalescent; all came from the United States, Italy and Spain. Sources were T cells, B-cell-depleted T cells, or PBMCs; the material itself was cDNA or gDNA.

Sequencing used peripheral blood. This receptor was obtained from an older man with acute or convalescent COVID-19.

CDR3 protein: CASSQGTSGSADTQYF. For the CDR3, the DNA is TGTGCCAGCAGCCAAGGGACTAGCGGGAGCGCAGATACGCAGTATTTT. The chain links TRBV4-2 to TRBJ2-3; 13 bases agree with TRBD2. CDR3 length: 16 residues. Germline lookup yields CDR1 LGHNA and CDR2 YNFKEQ. Germline trimming cut 1 base from V and 4 bases from J; bases unmatched to any gene: 2.